This T cell receptor (beta chain) stems from a study of blood T cell repertoires in COVID-19. Recovered status applied to Cohort 3 donors who had two consecutive negative PCRs. It also applied to those with clearance or with symptom resolution. Trimming left V 2 bases short and J 2 bases short, with 8 bases between. The CDR3 spans 13 residues. Germline lookup yields CDR1 SGHRS and CDR2 YFSETQ. Clones were read by immunoSEQ multiplex PCR, and TCRdb kept only the in-frame ones, dropping some. The sample consists of about 380,000 clones, 88% of them appearing once. The TCR sequence derives from a woman younger than 30 who had recovered from COVID-19. The chain employs TRBV5-1 and TRBJ2-7, with a tentative D call TRBD1 (5 bases). The sample taken for sequencing was PBMCs or T cells enriched from blood (not recorded which). As DNA, the CDR3 is TGCGCCAGCAGCTTAAACAGGCCCTACGAGCAGTACTTC. Translation: CASSLNRPYEQYF.